The 23 T cell receptor beta chains below come from one sample, sequenced in a study of OX40 agonist ivuxolimab in advanced cancers. Produced via immunoSEQ multiplex PCR; TCRdb's table is partial and in-frame only. The sample lists 50,000 to 70,000 clones; 84% were seen once. The sequenced sample was CD4+ or CD8+ T cells sorted from blood, obtained in a trial of the OX40 agonist ivuxolimab. These TCRs come from an adult with an advanced solid tumor such as melanoma, head and neck, liver or kidney cancer.

The CDR3 loop reads CANPGPTEQYF. The CDR3 DNA follows: TGTGCCAACCCTGGCCCCACCGAGCAGTACTTC. The V gene is TRBV30, the J gene TRBJ2-7; no firm D call. Germline V gene data show CDR1 as GTSNPN and CDR2 as SVGIG (reference sequence). The CDR3 runs 11 residues. V lost 8 bases and J 6 bases, leaving 14 bases between the germline ends. The full variable domain, its missing parts supplied by reference TRBV30 and TRBJ2-7, is SQTIHQWPATLVQPVGSPLSLECTVEGTSNPNLYWYRQAAGRGLQLLFYSVGIGQISSEVPQNLSASRPQDRQFILSSKKLLLSDSGFYLCANPGPTEQYFGPGTRLTVT.

The genes are TRBV9 and TRBJ2-5; the D gene is possibly TRBD2 (5 bases). V lost 3 bases and J lost 4, with 19 bases in between. CDR1 is SGDLS, CDR2 YYNGEE, per germline. The CDR3 has 16 residues. Written as DNA, the CDR3 is TGTGCCAGCAGCGCCTTAGGAGGAGGTTTGGGAGAGACCCAGTACTTC. Its protein product is CASSALGGGLGETQYF.

A few counts support this clone. The CDR3 DNA reads TGTGCCAGCAGCTCCGGGACAGGAAGGAGGTACAATGAGCAGTTCTTC. Translating gives CASSSGTGRRYNEQFF. The gene calls are TRBV5-4 and TRBJ2-1; 8 bases line up with TRBD1. The germline CDR1 and CDR2 sequences are SGHNT and YYREEE (reference sequence). V dropped 3 bases and J dropped 4; count of bases not matched to a gene: 9. The CDR3 consists of 16 residues.

The V call is TRBV18, the J call TRBJ1-5, with 10 bases fitting TRBD1. The germline V gene has CDR1 KGHSH and CDR2 LQKENI. The CDR3 is made up of 19 amino acids. The ends lost 1 base at V and 4 bases at J; junction bases unmatched: 13. The CDR3 protein is CASSPQDPGQGSGNQPQHF. The DNA for the CDR3 is TGTGCCAGCTCACCACAAGATCCGGGACAGGGGTCGGGTAATCAGCCCCAGCATTTT.

A single count supports this clone. The V gene is TRBV10-3, the J gene TRBJ2-3, with TRBD2 matching over 8 bases. V gave up 11 bases and J gave up 5 bases; unmatched junction bases: 9. Germline CDR1 and CDR2: ENHRY and SYGVKD. There are 13 residues in the CDR3. CDR3 in amino acids: CAVLAVVGDTQYF. The CDR3 nucleotides are TGTGCCGTACTAGCGGTGGTGGGAGATACGCAGTATTTT.

The chain joins TRBV5-1 to TRBJ2-1; D assignment may be TRBD1 or TRBD2 (6 bases each). The CDR3 has 14 residues. The V gene's germline CDR1 is SGHRS and CDR2 YFSETQ. The V end lost 3 bases, the J end lost 5 bases, and 12 bases lay between the germline ends. CDR3 sequence reads: CASSWGAVNNEQFF. CDR3 nucleotide sequence: TGCGCCAGCAGCTGGGGGGCGGTGAACAATGAGCAGTTCTTC. The variable domain in full, with the rest retrieved from reference TRBV5-1 and TRBJ2-1, is KAGVTQTPRYLIKTRGQQVTLSCSPISGHRSVSWYQQTPGQGLQFLFEYFSETQRNKGNFPGRFSGRQFSNSRSEMNVSTLELGDSALYLCASSWGAVNNEQFFGPGTRLTVL.

This clone was picked up a small number of times. The chain employs TRBV6-5 and TRBJ1-1, with 7 bases aligning to TRBD1. J was trimmed by 0 bases and V by 6 bases; bases with no gene match: 4. This CDR3 is built from 14 residues. Looked up from germline, CDR1 is MNHEY and CDR2 is SVGAGI. The CDR3 nucleotides are TGTGCCAGCAGGACAGGGACCCTGAACACTGAAGCTTTCTTT. Protein product: CASRTGTLNTEAFF.

This chain uses TRBV18 with TRBJ2-7, with 11 bases fitting TRBD2. Germline V gives CDR1 KGHSH, CDR2 LQKENI. The CDR3 loop spans 16 amino acids. V lost 2 bases, J lost 6 bases, and 9 bases stayed unmatched. The DNA of the CDR3 is TGTGCCAGCTCACCAGGACTAGCGGGCACCTCCCCCGAGCAGTACTTC. It translates to CASSPGLAGTSPEQYF.

The rearrangement uses TRBV27 and TRBJ1-5, with D uncertain. Per the germline V gene, CDR1 is MNHEY and CDR2 is SMNVEV (reference sequence). Trimming cost V 8 bases and J 2 bases, with 19 bases left between them. This CDR3 is 16 amino acids long. The CDR3 region is CASAIGGHLRNQPQHF. Written as DNA, the CDR3 is TGTGCCAGCGCAATCGGCGGCCACCTCCGCAATCAGCCCCAGCATTTT.

This clone was seen just once. The rearrangement links TRBV6-1 to TRBJ2-5, with 9 bases matching TRBD2. The CDR3 is 15 residues long. V lost 0 bases, J lost 2 bases, and 1 base stayed unmatched. Germline V CDR1 and CDR2: MNHNS, SASEGT. The CDR3 region is CASSEAAGGQETQYF. The CDR3 DNA reads TGTGCCAGCAGTGAAGCTGCGGGGGGGCAAGAGACCCAGTACTTC.

V usage is TRBV2 and J usage is TRBJ2-7; D unresolved. Trimming removed 0 bases from V and 2 bases from J, with 11 bases in between. The CDR3 is made up of 15 amino acids. Germline lookup yields CDR1 SNHLY and CDR2 FYNNEI. CDR3 sequence: CASSEAVRHTYEQYF. The CDR3 bases are TGTGCCAGCAGTGAAGCGGTGAGACATACCTACGAGCAGTACTTC.

The chain is built from TRBV6-6 and TRBJ2-3, with D perhaps matching TRBD1 or TRBD2 (6 bases each). The germline V gene has CDR1 MNHNY and CDR2 SVGAGI (reference sequence). With 2 bases removed from V and 2 bases from J, the gap between germline ends came to 11 bases. This CDR3 contains 15 residues. CDR3 loop: CASSYGGPLTDTQYF. CDR3 DNA sequence: TGTGCCAGCAGTTACGGGGGGCCCCTCACAGATACGCAGTATTTT.

This chain uses TRBV27 with TRBJ2-4, with 8 bases identical to TRBD2. V was pared by 6 bases and J by 15 bases, with 13 bases of the junction left unmatched. The CDR3 runs to 13 residues. Germline loops: CDR1 MNHEY, CDR2 SMNVEV (reference sequence). The CDR3 nucleotides are TGTGCCAGCAGCCCCAATCCCGGGACTAGGGCGTACTTC. Amino acid sequence: CASSPNPGTRAYF.

V and J are TRBV7-8 and TRBJ1-4; 9 bases fit TRBD1. The CDR3 is 17 residues long. Trimming at V came to 2 bases and at J to 8 bases, leaving 12 bases not matched to a gene. Looked up from germline, CDR1 is SGHVS and CDR2 is FQNEAQ. The CDR3 reads CASSLRRDRDRREKLFF. CDR3 in DNA: TGTGCCAGCAGCTTAAGGAGGGACAGGGACCGAAGGGAAAAACTGTTTTTT.

The chain carries TRBV11-2 and TRBJ1-1; weak D call: TRBD1 (5 bases). The CDR3 runs 13 residues. Looked up from germline, CDR1 is SGHAT and CDR2 is FQNNGV. V lost 5 bases and J lost 5, with 12 bases in between. CDR3 sequence: CASSPGGNTEAFF. The CDR3 bases are TGTGCCAGCAGCCCCGGGGGAAATACTGAAGCTTTCTTT.

The rearrangement joins TRBV7-2 to TRBJ2-3; 10 bases match TRBD2. The CDR3 is 17 residues long. V trimming: 5 bases; J trimming: 2 bases; junction bases outside the gene matches: 10. From germline, CDR1 is SGHTA and CDR2 FQGNSA. The CDR3, as DNA: TGTGCCAGCAGCGAGGGACTAGCGAAAGCACTCACAGATACGCAGTATTTT. It translates to CASSEGLAKALTDTQYF.

A few counts support this clone. The rearrangement links TRBV28 to TRBJ2-5; 7 bases are shared with TRBD1. J lost 2 bases, V lost 8 bases, and 14 bases had no gene match. Germline assignment: CDR1 MDHEN and CDR2 SYDVKM. There are 16 residues in the CDR3. CDR3 sequence reads: CASGLTPPGQQETQYF. DNA for the CDR3: TGTGCCAGCGGCTTGACCCCACCGGGACAGCAAGAGACCCAGTACTTC.

The J gene is TRBJ2-1, the V gene TRBV11-2, with D possibly matching TRBD1 (6 bases). The CDR3 contains 17 residues. Per the germline V gene, CDR1 is SGHAT and CDR2 is FQNNGV. V lost 5 bases to trimming and J lost 0 bases, with 17 bases between them. CDR3 in DNA: TGTGCCAGCAGCCATCGGACAGACTCCTTCTCCTACAATGAGCAGTTCTTC. Translated: CASSHRTDSFSYNEQFF.

This chain joins TRBV6-5 and TRBJ1-4, with 9 bases matching TRBD1. The trim removed 4 bases at V and 7 bases at J, leaving 7 bases unmatched. The CDR3 is 15 residues long. The germline CDR1 and CDR2 sequences are MNHEY and SVGAGI. Here the CDR3 reads CASSSRQGEGEKLFF. CDR3 in DNA: TGTGCCAGCAGTTCAAGACAGGGGGAGGGTGAAAAACTGTTTTTT.

The rearrangement joins TRBV6-5 to TRBJ1-1, with D tentatively TRBD1 (6 bases). V lost 5 bases and J lost 1, with 11 bases in between. The CDR3 length is 14 residues. Germline-derived CDR1 and CDR2 are MNHEY and SVGAGI. CDR3 in DNA: TGTGCCAGCAGTAAGTGGACAGCGAACACTGAAGCTTTCTTT. Protein sequence: CASSKWTANTEAFF.

This clone showed up just a few times. The J gene is TRBJ1-5, the V gene TRBV7-8, with D possibly matching TRBD1 (5 bases). V was shortened by 1 base and J by 5 bases, with 12 bases between the two germline ends. Per germline, CDR1 SGHVS and CDR2 FQNEAQ. This CDR3 has 15 residues. The CDR3 sequence: CASSLGGQGHQPQHF. The CDR3 DNA reads TGTGCCAGCAGCTTAGGCGGGCAGGGTCATCAGCCCCAGCATTTT.

The chain joins TRBV19 to TRBJ1-5; D possibly corresponds to TRBD1 (6 bases). There are 13 residues in the CDR3. The V end lost 5 bases, the J end lost 15 bases, and 20 bases lay between the germline ends. CDR1 LNHDA and CDR2 SQIVND come from the germline V gene (reference sequence). CDR3 protein: CASSYWGTPRLHF. CDR3 DNA sequence: TGTGCCAGTAGTTATTGGGGGACACCTAGGTTGCATTTT.

On this clone itself: Distinct nucleotide sequences in the sample also encode this CDR3. The chain uses TRBV29-1 and TRBJ2-1; 11 positions agree with TRBD2. Germline values: CDR1 SQVTM, CDR2 ANQGSEA. CDR3 size: 13 residues. V lost 6 bases and J lost 6; bases outside the gene matches: 4. CDR3 amino acids: CSVPGLAVNEQFF. CDR3 DNA: TGCAGCGTCCCGGGACTAGCGGTCAATGAGCAGTTCTTC.